This TCR beta chain was identified in a study of cytomegalovirus exposure and HLA in healthy donors (dated by TCRdb to 2015 to 2018). For the wider study: According to an earlier analysis of 550 to 700 of the donors, some 170 million T cells yielded 90 million to 130 million unique TCR beta sequences and approximately 300 Gb of sequence data. An early release covering 550 to 650 HLA-typed donors comprised approximately 290 gigabases of sequencing data and around 80 million unique TCR sequences. Of the 398 genotyped donors, 75% to 85% were placed in the genetic ancestry cluster associated with self-reported Caucasian donors. The aim of the study was to test whether cataloging public T cell receptors could identify signatures of past pathogen exposure. The study profiled the T cell repertoires of fewer than 850 subjects by immunosequencing and related them to cytomegalovirus serostatus. Besides the first cohort of roughly 640 subjects, a separate validation cohort made up of 120 different subjects was used. High-throughput TCR immunosequencing, statistical association of individual TCRs with disease status, and machine learning were combined to predict cytomegalovirus infection status. A later analysis re-analyzed previously published TCR beta repertoires from 650 to 800 donors and added high-resolution HLA genotyping to study TCR occurrence patterns. In the later analysis, no new phenotypic data were used to find candidate immune exposures; instead, reliance was placed on TCR beta sequences and their occurrence across donors. An earlier analysis of about 620 of the donors applied high-throughput TCR beta sequencing to assess whether each TCR beta V gene segment acted as functional or pseudogenic. Donor age, sex, ethnicity and CMV serostatus were compiled together with the repertoire data. A later genetic analysis took genome-wide SNP genotypes for about three fifths of the 666 donors and used that subset as a discovery cohort. All discovery cohort repertoires had been generated on a single sequencing platform. HLA typing included class I and class II loci at four-digit resolution. Typing coverage varied by locus: 629-630 donors for A, B, C, DRB1 and DQB1; approximately 520 for DQA1; more than 600 for DPA1; roughly 450 for DPB1. Because of strong linkage in the cohort, roughly five DR-DQ haplotypes were treated as single units for association and clustering. Among some 400 genotyped donors of the cohort, an average of approximately 240,000 unique TCR beta nucleotide sequences was sequenced per donor, of which about 18% were non-productive. What the work shows at the level of the full study, not this receptor alone: In vitro tests confirmed that three of the cytomegalovirus-associated TCR beta chains recognize cytomegalovirus antigens. In a later analysis, the rate of TCR association differed among HLA loci, with DRB1 alleles having the most associated TCRs and HLA-C alleles having the fewest. Some IMGT-functional V segments, including TRBV6-2 and TRBV6-3, could not be distinguished by the 87-base-pair reads and were therefore excluded. Assigning TCR associations to individual alleles was difficult when HLA alleles, especially DR and DQ, strongly co-occurred. According to a later analysis, parvovirus B19, influenza, CMV and Epstein-Barr virus appeared linked to several top co-occurrence clusters. Because HLA typing was missing for some donors at each locus, association tests included only the typed subset. The presence/absence analyses assumed that sequencing depth was roughly uniform across donors, and that assumption may not be true. In a later analysis, about 17,000 TCR beta sequences were associated with specific HLA alleles at a false discovery rate of 0.05. According to a later genetic analysis, donors in an Asian-associated ancestry cluster had fewer N-insertions in productive TCRs than the roughly 670-donor mean. Broadly in line with IMGT annotations, most TCR beta V segments showed up in productive rearrangements about 90% or about 30% of the time in an earlier analysis of 587 of the donors. The classifier was reported to diagnose cytomegalovirus status with high specificity and sensitivity in both the original and validation cohorts. The study gave a list of about 170 TCR beta chains associated with cytomegalovirus. In a later genetic analysis, a missense DCLRE1C variant was associated with V-gene and J-gene trimming of TCR beta chains, and the association was replicated in an independent cohort. A later analysis found that most CMV-associated TCR beta chains appeared HLA-restricted, with HLA associations seemingly driven largely by CMV exposure. The only immune exposure information available for the cohort was CMV serostatus. A group of highly shared sequence variants was considered likely to be a technical artifact of the sequencing pipeline. Linkage disequilibrium might explain the correlated functional status among segregating V segments, but an unknown experimental factor could not be excluded. The authors suggested that the approach could potentially be extended to other disease states and immunological phenotypes. Across donors, most TCR sequences were observed very rarely, whereas some public TCRs were present in many individuals. The earlier analysis of approximately 590 of the donors excluded approximately 15 rarely observed V segments, including chromosome 9 orphons, because counts were too low. A further reported finding was that TCR beta sequences accurately predicted the HLA-A and HLA-B alleles for most subjects in the first cohort. Compared with equally common non-associated chains, HLA-associated TCR beta chains in a later analysis were more clonally expanded and had lower generation probabilities. In this cohort, only TCR beta chains were sequenced, and detectable features were limited by the absence of alpha or paired-chain data.

Trimming takes 5 bases from V and 6 bases from J, and the germline ends sit 15 bases apart. Including the terminal cysteine and phenylalanine, the CDR3 comprises 14 residues. Of the read, only the CDR3 DNA is kept; its 42 bases are in frame from base 1. CDR1 and CDR2 are read off the germline V gene as SGHTA and FQGNSA. Receptor libraries were prepared by the immunoSEQ multiplex PCR assay. A mixture of 60 forward primers for TCR Vbeta segments and 13 reverse primers for TCR Jbeta segments was used in the multiplex PCR. The CDR3 region of rearranged TCR beta genes was amplified from genomic DNA by a multiplex PCR assay. The Illumina HiSeq System was used to sequence the amplified TCR beta libraries as 87-base-pair reads. Per the authors' processing: A later analysis tallied tens of millions of unique TCR beta chains across the 610 or so repertoires, and about 10 million of those chains were shared by two or more donors. Raw reads were error-corrected and collapsed into unique sequences with a nearest-neighbor algorithm that merged closely related sequences to remove PCR and sequencing errors. To assign V, D and J gene segments, CDR3 sequences were aligned to IMGT reference sequences. For a sequence to be retained, at least a six-nucleotide match to both a V gene segment and a J gene segment was required. Rearrangements were called productive when the CDR3 lacked stop codons and stayed in frame with V and J; all others were non-productive. CDR3 was defined according to IMGT convention as the region running from the second conserved V-encoded cysteine to the conserved J-encoded phenylalanine. The earlier analysis of about 570 of the donors excluded any sequence lacking an unambiguous match to a single V gene segment. In an earlier analysis of 450 to 700 of the donors, V segments were called functional above 56.7% productive rearrangements and were called segregating when the between-donor standard deviation exceeded 5%. A statistical classification framework was developed to diagnose cytomegalovirus status using the catalog of TCR beta chain sequences. A later analysis assigned V and J genes by comparing TCR nucleotide sequences with IMGT/GENE-DB human TR gene sequences. Using the TCRdist pipeline, a later analysis assigned CDR3 sequences along with most-parsimonious VDJ recombination scenarios. A later analysis defined each TCR beta chain by its CDR3 amino acid sequence plus V-gene family, and excluded reads lacking a unique V-gene family. In a later analysis, approximately 640 highly shared, low-generation-probability nucleotide sequences were removed to address suspected cross-contamination and a sequencing artifact. In a later analysis, a clonal expansion index for each public chain was calculated from normalized within-repertoire ranks of inferred template counts. In a later analysis, generation probabilities were computed using a VDJ recombination model fitted to out-of-frame rearrangements, and the results were checked against IGoR. In a later analysis, TCR-TCR, TCR-HLA and TCR-CMV co-occurrence was scored with hypergeometric tests, and a repertoire-size bias correction was applied to TCR pairs. To estimate false discovery rates, a later analysis permuted the HLA or CMV assignments 20 times. In a later analysis, co-occurring TCRs were grouped using DBSCAN, with TCRdist sequence similarity added in when clustering inside HLA-allele-positive subsets. For co-occurrence clustering, repertoires with fewer than 30,000 or more than 120,000 public chains were excluded, along with 4 to 6 repertoires with anomalous nucleotide sharing. In TCRdb, the immuneACCESS table is reduced to in-frame sequences with V and J assigned. These tables do not hold every clone; where another copy was compared, an unresolved V gene accounts for under half, and the others remain unexplained. V, J and clone size reflect that table, while D and trimming were determined from the DNA. The table for this sample lists about 130,000 clones; about 81% of them were counted only once. The ten most abundant clones make up 5.5% to 7.5% of the sample.

The cohort consisted of 666 healthy bone marrow donors. Cohort members were all nominally healthy when sampled, although unrecorded immune exposures were likely present. The donor tested CMV seropositive, placing the donor among the 250 to 350 seropositive members of the cohort. A peripheral blood sample was provided by each donor, and peripheral blood mononuclear cells were used for TCR beta sequencing. The Qiagen DNeasy Blood Extraction Kit was used to extract genomic DNA from the blood cell samples. Details on this clone: Its antigen has not been determined. Base-call qualities are not available, and no considerably larger clone is one nucleotide away.

The sequence came from a middle-aged woman in good health and CMV-seropositive. The rearranged segments are TRBV7-2 and TRBJ2-3; D gene: possibly TRBD1, on 6 matching bases. What was sequenced was PBMCs. The CDR3 has the sequence CASSHRDTGDTQYF. In nucleotide form, the sequence is TGTGCCAGCAGCCATCGGGACACCGGTGATACGCAGTATTTT. The CDR3, completed at both ends by the reference TRBV7-2 and TRBJ2-3 genes, gives the full variable domain GAGVSQSPSNKVTEKGKDVELRCDPISGHTALYWYRQSLGQGLEFLIYFQGNSAPDKSGLPSDRFSAERTGGSVSTLTIQRTQQEDSAVYLCASSHRDTGDTQYFGPGTRLTVL.